Listed here is a single T cell receptor (beta chain). The sample comes from a study of blood T cell repertoires in COVID-19. Clones were sequenced by immunoSEQ multiplex PCR, and TCRdb holds only the in-frame ones, with some missing. The sample includes some 340,000 clones, roughly 87% of them seen just once. Trimming took 5 bases from V and 5 from J; bases not matched to a gene: 6. Germline CDR1 KGHSH, CDR2 LQKENI. This CDR3 has 13 residues. The chain is built from TRBV18 and TRBJ2-7; TRBD1 agrees at 7 bases. The receptor was isolated from a woman between 45 and 60 years old who had recovered from COVID-19. Source material: PBMCs or T cells enriched from blood (not recorded which). The CDR3 spells CASSTTGIHEQYF. The CDR3 nucleotides are TGTGCCAGCTCAACGACAGGGATCCACGAGCAGTACTTC.